This is a list of T cell receptor beta chains from one sample in a study of regulatory T cells in long-lasting Graves disease. MiXCR was run by TCRdb on the multiplex PCR reads, yielding one entry per CDR3 protein. The sample yields about 460,000 distinct CDR3 sequences, approximately 23% seen once. Source: peripheral blood mononuclear cells (PBMCs), taken when the disease was refractory, from a patient treated with antithyroid drugs. These receptors came from a female donor with Graves disease. The CDR3 runs from the conserved cysteine through the conserved F or W. Each record gives: V gene, CDR3 protein.

>TRBV12-3/TRBV12-4
CASSLGIRVNTEAFF
>TRBV28
CASSAPGRPEPQHF
>TRBV12-3/TRBV12-4
CASSLAASNEKLFF
>TRBV7-2
CASSIWDTEAFF
>TRBV3-1
CASSQEGIAGGAYF
>TRBV7-9
CASSWPRTEAFF
>TRBV10-3
CAISESAGQGHGDYGYTF
>TRBV6-5
CASSYQVSAKNIQYF
>TRBV2
CASRKRTGLVEKLFF
>TRBV27
CASSSSTGTRARGNTIYF
>TRBV20-1
CSARDSANYGYTF
>TRBV12-3/TRBV12-4
CASSLARWANRSPLHF
>TRBV19
CASSIGRLETQYF
>TRBV6-1
CASTTGAHSNQPQHF
>TRBV28
CASSLYTGGRPQHF
>TRBV20-1
CSAREQASYEQYF
>TRBV7-2
CASSPNGQGLDYGYTF
>TRBV7-2
CASSLAPAGGGETQYF
>TRBV2
CASSERGAGLNNEQFF
>TRBV29-1
CSVETLEGAKNIQYF
>TRBV19
CASSIRQGAGETQYF
>TRBV7-2
CASSSIETSSEQYF
>TRBV7-9
CASSLAFEKLFF
>TRBV24-1
CATSDNTGQQETQYF
>TRBV7-2
CASSHGQSSWNTEAFF
>TRBV3-1
CASSQEEGAISGELFF
>TRBV19
CASNDGNSGNTIYF